This is a list of T cell receptor beta chains from one sample in a study of blood T cell repertoires in COVID-19. Method: immunoSEQ multiplex PCR; TCRdb's copy keeps in-frame clones and lacks some. The data contain about 350,000 clones, about 90% of them seen just once; the ten biggest clones take up about 0.94%. The sequenced sample was PBMCs or T cells enriched from blood (not recorded which). Source of these receptors: a woman aged 25 to 39 who had been exposed to COVID-19. Each CDR3 is given with its conserved first and last residue. The D gene is left open where the match is weak. For some rows the clone size is stated as once, few or many, or as a class when expanded; others skip it.

abundance,v_gene,d_gene,j_gene,CDR3nt,CDR3aa
NA,TRBV6-5,NA,TRBJ2-7,TGTGCCAGTGGCCATCCCGCCTACGAGCAGTACTTC,CASGHPAYEQYF
NA,TRBV10-1,TRBD2,TRBJ2-5,TGCGCCAGCAGTGAGGTTGCGGGAGTGGGTGAGACCCAGTACTTC,CASSEVAGVGETQYF
once,TRBV24-1,NA,TRBJ2-3,TGTGCCACCAGTGACCCAGGGGAGTCTAGCACAGATACGCAGTATTTT,CATSDPGESSTDTQYF
NA,TRBV30,TRBD1,TRBJ2-7,TGTGCCTGGAGTGGGACAGGCTCCTACGAGCAGTACTTC,CAWSGTGSYEQYF
once,TRBV7-3,NA,TRBJ1-1,TGTGCCAGCAGCCCCTCGATGCCTGCAGGGGTGGAGAACACTGAAGCTTTCTTT,CASSPSMPAGVENTEAFF
NA,TRBV9,TRBD1,TRBJ1-4,TGTGCCAGCAGCGTAGGGACAGGTCGAAATGAAAAACTGTTTTTT,CASSVGTGRNEKLFF
NA,TRBV18,NA,TRBJ1-1,TGTGCCAGCTCACCACAGGTGGGGCCGAACACTGAAGCTTTCTTT,CASSPQVGPNTEAFF
NA,TRBV30,NA,TRBJ1-1,TGTGCCTGGAGTCGCGGATCTGCTGAAGCTTTCTTT,CAWSRGSAEAFF
NA,TRBV28,NA,TRBJ1-2,TGTGCCATCACGGACAGACACTATGGCTACACCTTC,CAITDRHYGYTF
NA,TRBV18,TRBD1,TRBJ2-7,TGTGCCAGCTCACCAAGCCAGGACAGGGCCGAGCAGTACTTC,CASSPSQDRAEQYF
NA,TRBV28,NA,TRBJ1-2,TGTGCCAGCGGACAGTACTATGGCTACACCTTC,CASGQYYGYTF
NA,TRBV19,NA,TRBJ2-1,TGTGCCGGATTGGACAACTACAATGAGCAGTTCTTC,CAGLDNYNEQFF
NA,TRBV12-3/TRBV12-4,NA,TRBJ1-5,TGTGCCAGCAGTTCCGGGTGGACCCAGCATTTT,CASSSGWTQHF
NA,TRBV19,NA,TRBJ1-2,TGTGCCAGTAGAGCGCACGGTAGTAACTATGGCTACACCTTC,CASRAHGSNYGYTF
NA,TRBV2,NA,TRBJ2-1,TGTGCCGGTAAGGGACTCTACAATGAGCAGTTCTTC,CAGKGLYNEQFF
NA,TRBV5-1,TRBD2,TRBJ2-7,TGCGCCAGCAGCTTGGAGGGGACTAGCCTCAATTACGAGCAGTACTTC,CASSLEGTSLNYEQYF
NA,TRBV19,NA,TRBJ1-3,TGTGCCAGTAGTACCTATGGAAACACCATATATTTT,CASSTYGNTIYF
NA,TRBV9,NA,TRBJ1-1,TGTGCCAGCAGCGTAGGGGGCCGTTTGTGGACTGAAGCTTTCTTT,CASSVGGRLWTEAFF
NA,TRBV3-1/TRBV3-2,NA,TRBJ2-2,TGTGCCAGCAGCCAAGGCGGGAACACCGGGGAGCTGTTTTTT,CASSQGGNTGELFF
NA,TRBV18,NA,TRBJ2-3,TGTGCCAGCTCACTACTCACAGATACGCAGTATTTT,CASSLLTDTQYF
NA,TRBV5-1,NA,TRBJ2-3,TGCGCCAGCAGACCGACATATAATCCCGCGGGACTTCATGGGGATACGCAGTATTTT,CASRPTYNPAGLHGDTQYF